What follows are 27 T cell receptor beta chains derived from one specimen sequenced in a study of blood T cell repertoires in COVID-19. Measured with immunoSEQ multiplex PCR; TCRdb has only the in-frame clones, and not every one. This table has about 220,000 clones, approximately 85% appearing once. Sequenced input: peripheral blood. All receptors derive from a woman in her sixties or seventies with COVID-19, enrolled during active disease.

The J gene is TRBJ2-3, the V gene TRBV11-3, with 7 bases fitting TRBD2. The CDR3 is made up of 16 amino acids. The germline V gene encodes CDR1 SGHNT and CDR2 YENEEA. V trimming: 5 bases; J trimming: 0 bases; junction bases outside the gene matches: 8. The CDR3 sequence is CASSLASGRSTDTQYF. In DNA form, the CDR3 reads TGTGCCAGCAGCCTCGCTAGCGGACGTAGCACAGATACGCAGTATTTT.

The gene calls are TRBV15 and TRBJ2-1; 9 nucleotides match TRBD2. The CDR3 length is 15 residues. The germline V gene has CDR1 LNHNV and CDR2 YYDKDF (reference sequence). J lost 4 bases, V lost 8 bases, and 9 bases had no gene match. The CDR3 nucleotides read TGTGCCACCGCGGGAGGGCCCATTCTTTACAATGAGCAGTTCTTC. Its protein product is CATAGGPILYNEQFF.

The chain employs TRBV28 and TRBJ1-2, with D hard to call. V shed 5 bases and J shed 1 base, with 17 bases lying between them. Germline CDR1 reads MDHEN; CDR2 reads SYDVKM. The CDR3 sequence is 16 residues long. Here the CDR3 reads CASSLTSIFDNYGYTF. CDR3 DNA sequence: TGTGCCAGCAGTCTAACCTCAATTTTCGATAACTATGGCTACACCTTC.

The CDR3, as DNA: TGTGCCAGCAGCTTCGAAACGCAAGCCCATAATTCACCCCTCCACTTT. Protein sequence: CASSFETQAHNSPLHF. The chain couples TRBV7-2 to TRBJ1-6; no firm D call. The CDR3 loop spans 16 amino acids. The ends were cut back, 3 bases at V and 5 bases at J, with 14 bases in the middle. Germline-derived CDR1 and CDR2 are SGHTA and FQGNSA.

The chain has TRBV19 and TRBJ1-5; 7 bases agree with TRBD1. Germline CDR1 reads LNHDA; CDR2 reads SQIVND (reference sequence). J gave up 6 bases and V 9 bases, and 8 bases lay outside the gene matches. The CDR3 is made up of 13 amino acids. CDR3 loop: CASQRQGGQPQHF. DNA of the CDR3: TGTGCCAGCCAGAGACAGGGTGGTCAGCCCCAGCATTTT.

The chain combines TRBV7-2 with TRBJ2-7; 9 positions agree with TRBD2. The junction had 6 bases not matched to a gene; V was cut back by 3 bases and J by 3 bases. Per the germline V gene, CDR1 is SGHTA and CDR2 is FQGNSA. This CDR3 spans 15 amino acids. The CDR3 region has the DNA TGTGCCAGCAGCTTGTCTAGCGGGGTGGGCTACGAGCAGTACTTC. Translated: CASSLSSGVGYEQYF.

The rearrangement uses TRBV19 and TRBJ1-5, with TRBD1 identical over 8 bases. The CDR3 contains 16 residues. Trimming at V came to 9 bases and at J to 1 base, leaving 11 bases not matched to a gene. Germline CDR1 and CDR2: LNHDA and SQIVND (reference sequence). CDR3 in amino acids: CASDVQGGVSNQPQHF. The DNA of the CDR3 is TGTGCCAGCGACGTACAGGGGGGGGTAAGCAATCAGCCCCAGCATTTT.

The genes are TRBV10-1 and TRBJ1-4; D is possibly TRBD1 (5 bases). The V gene's germline CDR1 is WNHNN and CDR2 SYGVQD (reference sequence). This CDR3 has 16 amino acids. Trimming stripped 6 bases from V and 0 bases from J, with 14 bases between. The CDR3 protein is CASSPRQSATNEKLFF. CDR3 nucleotides: TGCGCCAGCAGCCCGCGACAGAGTGCAACTAATGAAAAACTGTTTTTT.

The gene calls are TRBV19 and TRBJ2-7, with 9 bases that match TRBD2. Trimming cost V 1 base and J 0 bases; bases outside gene matches: 1. The germline gives CDR1 LNHDA, CDR2 SQIVND (reference sequence). The CDR3 runs 15 residues. CDR3: CASSIGLAASYEQYF. The CDR3 DNA sequence: TGTGCCAGTAGTATAGGACTAGCGGCCTCCTACGAGCAGTACTTC.

The chain couples TRBV6-6 to TRBJ1-1; D remains ambiguous. Germline V gives CDR1 MNHNY, CDR2 SVGAGI (reference sequence). The V end lost 5 bases, the J end lost 7 bases, and 14 bases lay between the germline ends. The CDR3 contains 13 residues. CDR3 sequence (DNA): TGTGCCAGCAGTAGAAGAGAAACCAATGAAGCTTTCTTT. Translated: CASSRRETNEAFF.

The chain carries TRBV19 and TRBJ1-6, with TRBD1 matching 9 bases. V shed 4 bases and J 0 bases; nucleotides not matched to a gene: 1. CDR3 length: 16 residues. Germline CDR1 is LNHDA and CDR2 is SQIVND (reference sequence). The CDR3 protein is CASSRDRVSYNSPLHF. The CDR3 bases are TGTGCCAGTAGTAGGGACAGGGTCTCCTATAATTCACCCCTCCACTTT.

CDR3 protein: CASSSRDSLSGANVLTF. Written as DNA, the CDR3 is TGTGCCAGCAGTTCCCGGGACAGCCTCTCTGGGGCCAACGTCCTGACTTTC. The chain has TRBV27 and TRBJ2-6, with 7 positions matching TRBD1. J gave up 0 bases and V 4 bases, and 6 bases lay outside the gene matches. This CDR3 spans 17 amino acids. Germline V gene data show CDR1 as MNHEY and CDR2 as SMNVEV (reference sequence).

The chain carries TRBV19 and TRBJ2-3; D unresolved. V was cut by 8 bases and J by 4 bases, with 13 bases left in between. The CDR3 is 13 residues long. Germline V gives CDR1 LNHDA, CDR2 SQIVND (reference sequence). The CDR3 spells CASSFYNSDTQYF. The CDR3 DNA reads TGTGCCAGTTCTTTTTACAATTCAGATACGCAGTATTTT.

The rearrangement joins TRBV5-6 to TRBJ1-2; TRBD1 aligns across 8 bases. V was pared by 0 bases and J by 8 bases, with 12 bases of the junction left unmatched. The CDR3 extends over 16 amino acids. The germline CDR1 and CDR2 sequences are SGHDT and YYEEEE. CDR3 nucleotides: TGTGCCAGCAGCTTGGGGGGAGGGACAGGAACTGGCGGCTACACCTTC. It is translated as CASSLGGGTGTGGYTF.

The V and J genes are TRBV18 and TRBJ2-7, with 9 bases identical to TRBD1. V shed 4 bases, J shed 0 bases, and the junction held 10 bases outside the gene matches. CDR3 length: 17 residues. CDR1 and CDR2 (germline): KGHSH, LQKENI. The CDR3 DNA is TGTGCCAGCTCACGAGCTTCGACAGGGGGGAGCTCCTACGAGCAGTACTTC. The encoded protein is CASSRASTGGSSYEQYF.

The chain recombines TRBV30 with TRBJ1-4; tentatively, D is TRBD1 (6 bases). From germline, CDR1 is GTSNPN and CDR2 SVGIG (reference sequence). Trimming shortened V by 0 bases and J by 5 bases, and 13 bases separated the two germline ends. This CDR3 spans 15 amino acids. The CDR3 protein is CAWSVGGRMNEKLFF. The CDR3 DNA reads as TGTGCCTGGAGTGTAGGGGGACGGATGAATGAAAAACTGTTTTTT.

The chain links TRBV30 to TRBJ1-1; maybe TRBD1 (6 bases). This CDR3 region has 12 residues. Deletions cut 4 bases from V and 7 bases from J, with 13 bases between. The germline V gene has CDR1 GTSNPN and CDR2 SVGIG (reference sequence). The CDR3 region is CAWILIGGEAFF. The CDR3 DNA is TGTGCCTGGATCCTCATAGGGGGTGAAGCTTTCTTT.

V and J are TRBV6-5 and TRBJ2-3; 11 nucleotides match TRBD2. CDR3 size: 14 residues. The germline V gene encodes CDR1 MNHEY and CDR2 SVGAGI. The trim removed 6 bases at V and 2 bases at J, leaving 1 base unmatched. This CDR3 reads CASRLAGATDTQYF. In DNA, the CDR3 is TGTGCCAGCAGACTAGCGGGAGCCACAGATACGCAGTATTTT.

The rearrangement links TRBV29-1 to TRBJ1-3; D call uncertain. The CDR3 length is 13 residues. Trimming pared 6 bases from V and 1 base from J, leaving 10 bases between. Germline V gives CDR1 SQVTM, CDR2 ANQGSEA. The CDR3: CSVQDGSGNTIYF. The CDR3 DNA reads as TGCAGCGTCCAAGACGGGTCTGGAAACACCATATATTTT.

The chain links TRBV15 to TRBJ1-3; no reliable D call. The germline V gene encodes CDR1 LNHNV and CDR2 YYDKDF (reference sequence). The CDR3 is 14 residues long. Trimming shortened V by 5 bases and J by 7 bases, and 15 bases separated the two germline ends. CDR3 protein: CATSPPGGKNTIYF. In DNA form, the CDR3 reads TGTGCCACCAGCCCCCCCGGAGGGAAGAACACCATATATTTT. Together with reference TRBV15 and TRBJ1-3, the CDR3 gives the full variable domain: DAMVIQNPRYQVTQFGKPVTLSCSQTLNHNVMYWYQQKSSQAPKLLFHYYDKDFNNEADTPDNFQSRRPNTSFCFLDIRSPGLGDTAMYLCATSPPGGKNTIYFGEGSWLTVV.

The J gene is TRBJ1-1, the V gene TRBV12-3 or TRBV12-4; D perhaps matches TRBD1 (6 bases). The length of the CDR3 is 13 residues. The V end was cut by 5 bases, the J end by 5 bases, with 12 bases between. Here the CDR3 reads CASSLTGWTEAFF. DNA for the CDR3: TGTGCCAGCAGTCTCACAGGGTGGACTGAAGCTTTCTTT.

The CDR3, as DNA: TGTGCCAGCAGCCGAACAGGGGCAAATGAGCAGTTCTTC. It is translated as CASSRTGANEQFF. This chain uses TRBV7-3 with TRBJ2-1; 7 nucleotides match TRBD1. CDR3 length: 13 amino acids. V shed 5 bases, J shed 7 bases, and the junction held 5 bases outside the gene matches. Germline V gives CDR1 SGHTA, CDR2 FQGTGA.

The gene calls are TRBV7-3 and TRBJ1-3; unclear D gene. Per germline, CDR1 SGHTA and CDR2 FQGTGA. The length of the CDR3 is 13 residues. The V and J ends lost 3 bases and 4 bases respectively, with 7 bases between them. As DNA, the CDR3 is TGTGCCAGCAGCTTTCAACAGGGAAACACCATATATTTT. Protein product: CASSFQQGNTIYF.

This chain joins TRBV10-3 and TRBJ2-5; possibly TRBD2 for D (6 bases). Germline CDR1 ENHRY, CDR2 SYGVKD. This CDR3 comprises 13 residues. V dropped 6 bases and J dropped 5 bases, with 13 bases sitting between them. CDR3 sequence: CAIRPTGGETQYF. CDR3 in DNA: TGTGCCATCAGGCCGACTGGGGGGGAGACCCAGTACTTC.

The chain has TRBV12-5 and TRBJ1-2, with D possibly being TRBD1 (5 bases). Germline assignment: CDR1 LGHNT and CDR2 FRNRAP. The V gene lost 1 base and the J gene lost 5 bases, with 14 bases spanning the gap. The CDR3 is made up of 15 amino acids. The CDR3 DNA reads TGTGCTAGTGGTTTGGGAGACAGCCTGAAGTATGGCTACACCTTC. Translation: CASGLGDSLKYGYTF.

The chain is built from TRBV11-2 and TRBJ1-5; tentative D call: TRBD1 (6 bases). The length of the CDR3 is 15 residues. V shed 5 bases and J shed 6 bases, with 17 bases lying between them. Germline assignment: CDR1 SGHAT and CDR2 FQNNGV. CDR3 DNA: TGTGCCAGCAGCACACACCGGGACATCGGTCAGCCCCAGCATTTT. Amino acid sequence: CASSTHRDIGQPQHF.

The CDR3 nucleotides are TGCGCCAGCAGCGAATACCCCGGGACAGGCACCTACGAGCAGTACTTC. It codes for CASSEYPGTGTYEQYF. The V call is TRBV5-1, the J call TRBJ2-7; 8 bases are shared with TRBD1. The V gene end was trimmed by 4 bases and the J gene end by 2 bases; junction bases not matched to a gene: 11. This CDR3 is built from 16 residues. In germline, CDR1 is SGHRS, CDR2 YFSETQ.